These 23 T cell receptor beta chains came from one sample sequenced in a study of blood T cells in healthy people across ages. A second 7 to 11 cycle PCR used barcoded and J-beta primers. MiXCR, applied by TCRdb to the 5' RACE reads, yields one record per CDR3 protein. In the table there are about 630,000 distinct CDR3 sequences, around 21% of which are singletons. The sample consisted of blood. These receptors were taken from a man in his 70s in good health.

This clonotype has only one observation. The genes are TRBV5-1 and TRBJ1-1; D gene unclear. Germline V lookup: CDR1 SGHRS, CDR2 YFSETQ. The CDR3 has 14 residues. V gave up 0 bases and J gave up 1 base, with 7 bases separating them. CDR3 region: CASSLEPRNTEAFF. CDR3 nucleotides: TGCGCCAGCAGCTTGGAACCTAGGAACACTGAAGCTTTCTTT.

The chain employs TRBV6-5 and TRBJ2-5, with D tentatively TRBD1 (5 bases). The J call is doubtful: the DNA matches TRBJ2-1 better. The CDR3 totals 14 residues. CDR1 is MNHEY and CDR2 is SVGAGI in the germline V gene. CDR3 sequence reads: CASSYSWTPNEQFF. DNA for the CDR3: TGTGCCAGCAGTTACTCTTGGACACCTAATGAGCAGTTCTTC.

The V call is TRBV27, the J call TRBJ2-1; unclear D gene. The CDR3 is 15 residues long. Deletions cut 4 bases from V and 0 bases from J, with 10 bases between. Germline V gives CDR1 MNHEY, CDR2 SMNVEV (reference sequence). CDR3 DNA: TGTGCCAGCAGTTCAGACTTTGACTCCTACAATGAGCAGTTCTTC. This encodes CASSSDFDSYNEQFF.

This clonotype was counted between two and nine times. V is TRBV20-1 and J is TRBJ2-5; possible D gene TRBD1, 6 bases. Gene TRBJ2-7 matches the end of the DNA better, so the J call may be wrong. The CDR3 is made up of 11 amino acids. Germline values: CDR1 DFQATT, CDR2 SNEGSKA (reference sequence). Written as DNA, the CDR3 is TGCAGTCCATGGGACAACTACGAGCAGTACTTC. Its translation: CSPWDNYEQYF.

The table lists this clonotype with a count of one. The rearrangement uses TRBV15 and TRBJ2-2; unclear D gene. Trimming pared 1 base from V and 7 bases from J, leaving 4 bases between. The CDR3 runs to 12 residues. The V gene's germline CDR1 is LNHNV and CDR2 YYDKDF (reference sequence). DNA for the CDR3: TGTGCCACCAGCAGAGCGATCGGGGAGCTGTTTTTT. Its translation is CATSRAIGELFF. The entire variable domain, with the rest obtained from reference TRBV15 and TRBJ2-2, is as follows: DAMVIQNPRYQVTQFGKPVTLSCSQTLNHNVMYWYQQKSSQAPKLLFHYYDKDFNNEADTPDNFQSRRPNTSFCFLDIRSPGLGDTAMYLCATSRAIGELFFGEGSRLTVL.

Concerning this clonotype: Sequence at one end of the junction differs from germline and may be a read error. V is TRBV28 and J is TRBJ2-5; D assignment may be TRBD1 or TRBD2 (5 bases each). The CDR3 is 12 residues long. Germline V gives CDR1 MDHEN, CDR2 SYDVKM. CDR3 sequence: CVSRGASETQYF. The CDR3, as DNA: TGTGTCAGCAGAGGGGCGTCTGAGACCCAGTACTTC.

The chain couples TRBV24-1 to TRBJ2-2; no definite D call. The V and J ends lost 5 bases and 1 base respectively, with 7 bases between them. Per the germline V gene, CDR1 is KGHDR and CDR2 is SFDVKD. The CDR3 has 14 residues. CDR3 residues: CATSAPGNTGELFF. Written as DNA, the CDR3 is TGTGCCACCAGTGCTCCGGGGAACACCGGGGAGCTGTTTTTT.

This chain uses TRBV5-1 with TRBJ2-5; 9 bases match TRBD1. This CDR3 comprises 15 residues. The junction had 8 bases not matched to a gene; V was cut back by 3 bases and J by 5 bases. Germline V gives CDR1 SGHRS, CDR2 YFSETQ. The CDR3 bases are TGCGCCAGCAGCTCCGTTACAGGGGGCGGGGAGACCCAGTACTTC. Amino acid sequence: CASSSVTGGGETQYF.

This clonotype was recorded at least ten times. DNA for the CDR3: TGCAGTGCTAGAGATGGTTACGAGCAGTACTTC. It specifies CSARDGYEQYF. The chain links TRBV20-1 to TRBJ2-7; unclear D gene. V was trimmed by 0 bases and J by 4 bases, leaving 4 bases between them. Germline lookup yields CDR1 DFQATT and CDR2 SNEGSKA (reference sequence). CDR3 size: 11 residues.

This clonotype turned up a few times. The chain couples TRBV5-1 to TRBJ2-5, with 10 nucleotides matching TRBD1. Trimming cost V 3 bases and J 5 bases; bases outside gene matches: 16. CDR3 length: 18 amino acids. Germline CDR1 reads SGHRS; CDR2 reads YFSETQ. CDR3: CASSSGGRDGTGAETQYF. CDR3 sequence (DNA): TGCGCCAGCAGCTCCGGAGGTCGCGACGGGACAGGGGCTGAGACCCAGTACTTC.

This clonotype was counted only a few times. The J gene is TRBJ2-3, the V gene TRBV11-2; 8 bases agree with TRBD2. The CDR3 extends over 14 amino acids. J gave up 4 bases and V 2 bases, and 2 bases lay outside the gene matches. Germline V lookup: CDR1 SGHAT, CDR2 FQNNGV. The CDR3 DNA reads TGTGCCAGCAGCTTAACACTAGCGGCAGATACGCAGTATTTT. It yields the protein CASSLTLAADTQYF.

The table lists this clonotype with a few counts. The CDR3 DNA is TGTGCCAGCAGCTTCCGGGACAGGGGCCTTTCTGGGGCCAACGTCCTGACTTTC. It is translated as CASSFRDRGLSGANVLTF. The chain is built from TRBV5-6 and TRBJ2-6; 10 positions match TRBD1. The V gene's germline CDR1 is SGHDT and CDR2 YYEEEE. Germline trimming cut 2 bases from V and 1 base from J; bases unmatched to any gene: 6. The CDR3 totals 18 residues.

This sequence joins TRBV7-9 and TRBJ2-1; 10 nucleotides align to TRBD2. Germline CDR1 is SEHNR and CDR2 is FQNEAQ (reference sequence). The CDR3 loop spans 15 amino acids. The ends lost 5 bases at V and 6 bases at J; junction bases unmatched: 7. The CDR3 coding sequence is TGTGCCAGCAGCCCAAGGGCTAGCGGGGGCAATGAGCAGTTCTTC. Protein: CASSPRASGGNEQFF.

A few counts support this clonotype. The CDR3 nucleotides are TGTGCCAGGGATTTGAAGGATCAAGAGACCCAGTACTTC. It specifies CARDLKDQETQYF. The V and J genes are TRBV6-1 and TRBJ2-5; D is unresolved. Germline V gives CDR1 MNHNS, CDR2 SASEGT. This CDR3 contains 13 residues. The ends were cut back, 9 bases at V and 2 bases at J, with 13 bases in the middle.

For the CDR3, the DNA is TGCGCCAGCAGCTTGGGTGGGGAGGATGCGCAGTATTTT. It is translated as CASSLGGEDAQYF. The genes are TRBV5-1 and TRBJ2-3; weak D call: TRBD2 (6 bases). The CDR3 sequence is 13 residues long. The V gene's germline CDR1 is SGHRS and CDR2 YFSETQ. V was clipped by 0 bases and J by 10 bases, with 12 bases between them.

This clonotype was seen only a few times. The rearrangement uses TRBV20-1 and TRBJ1-1; perhaps TRBD1 as D (5 bases). Per germline, CDR1 DFQATT and CDR2 SNEGSKA (reference sequence). The CDR3 has 15 amino acids. The germline V and J ends were trimmed by 6 bases and 0 bases, with 17 bases remaining between them. The CDR3 DNA is TGCAGTGCCCAATACCCCGGGACGGTGAACACTGAAGCTTTCTTT. Translated, it gives CSAQYPGTVNTEAFF.

This clonotype was recorded a few times. The chain has TRBV5-1 and TRBJ1-3; D is ambiguous. The CDR3 totals 15 residues. CDR1 and CDR2 from the germline V gene are SGHRS and YFSETQ. V was shortened by 4 bases and J by 0 bases, with 11 bases between the two germline ends. The CDR3 spells CASSQDAFSGNTIYF. The CDR3 region has the DNA TGCGCCAGCAGCCAAGATGCCTTCTCTGGAAACACCATATATTTT.

This sequence joins TRBV10-3 and TRBJ2-5; 7 bases are a match to TRBD2. The DNA end is a closer match to TRBJ2-1, so the J assignment may be wrong. Per the germline V gene, CDR1 is ENHRY and CDR2 is SYGVKD. This CDR3 is built from 12 residues. CDR3 region: CAIRGAGFEQFF. The DNA of the CDR3 is TGTGCCATCAGGGGAGCGGGATTTGAGCAGTTCTTC.

This clonotype has just a few counts. V is TRBV2 and J is TRBJ1-4, with a weak D call TRBD1 (6 bases). V was clipped by 7 bases and J by 14 bases, with 20 bases between them. CDR1 SNHLY and CDR2 FYNNEI come from the germline V gene. The CDR3 has 13 residues. The CDR3 bases are TGTGCCAGCAAGGGGGATGTCAGGGGATGGCTGTTTTTT. It translates to CASKGDVRGWLFF. The full variable domain, with the rest looked up from reference TRBV2 and TRBJ1-4, is EPEVTQTPSHQVTQMGQEVILRCVPISNHLYFYWYRQILGQKVEFLVSFYNNEISEKSEIFDDQFSVERPDGSNFTLKIRSTKLEDSAMYFCASKGDVRGWLFFGSGTQLSVL.

The chain couples TRBV2 to TRBJ2-5, with TRBD2 matching over 11 bases. The tail of the sequence fits TRBJ2-1 better, so the J call may be wrong. This CDR3 is 15 amino acids long. CDR1 and CDR2 from the germline V gene are SNHLY and FYNNEI. The CDR3 here is CASRGSGRATNEQFF. The DNA of the CDR3 is TGTGCCAGCAGGGGTAGCGGGAGGGCCACCAATGAGCAGTTCTTC.

This clonotype was detected a few times. This chain uses TRBV28 with TRBJ2-5; 8 nucleotides match TRBD1. The J call may be mistaken, given a closer DNA end match to TRBJ2-7. The CDR3 is 14 residues long. CDR1 is MDHEN and CDR2 is SYDVKM in the germline V gene. The CDR3 region is CASSPPGQAGEQYF. CDR3 DNA sequence: TGTGCCAGCAGTCCCCCGGGACAGGCGGGCGAGCAGTACTTC.

The rearrangement uses TRBV10-2 and TRBJ2-5, with 11 bases fitting TRBD2. The last part of the DNA fits TRBJ2-1 better; the J call may be wrong. The CDR3 runs to 16 residues. In germline, CDR1 is WSHSY, CDR2 SAAADI. The CDR3 sequence is CASSEWGSGRVNEQFF. Here the CDR3 DNA reads TGCGCCAGCAGTGAATGGGGTAGCGGGAGGGTAAATGAGCAGTTCTTC.

This clonotype was picked up a small number of times. The rearrangement joins TRBV20-1 to TRBJ2-3; D ambiguous. The CDR3 has 14 residues. From germline, CDR1 is DFQATT and CDR2 SNEGSKA (reference sequence). Between the trimmed V and J ends, which lost 5 bases and 2 bases, there was a span of 14 bases. In DNA, the CDR3 is TGCAGTGCTTCATACCCCGGAAACACAGATACGCAGTATTTT. This codes for CSASYPGNTDTQYF.